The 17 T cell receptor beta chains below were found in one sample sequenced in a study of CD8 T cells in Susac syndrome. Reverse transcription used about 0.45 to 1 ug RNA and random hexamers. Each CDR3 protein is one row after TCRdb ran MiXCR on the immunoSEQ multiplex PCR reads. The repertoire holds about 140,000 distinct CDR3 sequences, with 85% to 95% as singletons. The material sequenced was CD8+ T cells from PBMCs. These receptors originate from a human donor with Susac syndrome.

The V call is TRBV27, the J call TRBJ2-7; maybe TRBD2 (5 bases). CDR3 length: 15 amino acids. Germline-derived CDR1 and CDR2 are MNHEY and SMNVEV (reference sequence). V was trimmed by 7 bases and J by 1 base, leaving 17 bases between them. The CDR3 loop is CASTLLSGRSYEQYF. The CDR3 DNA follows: TGTGCCAGCACCCTCTTAAGCGGTAGGTCCTACGAGCAGTACTTC.

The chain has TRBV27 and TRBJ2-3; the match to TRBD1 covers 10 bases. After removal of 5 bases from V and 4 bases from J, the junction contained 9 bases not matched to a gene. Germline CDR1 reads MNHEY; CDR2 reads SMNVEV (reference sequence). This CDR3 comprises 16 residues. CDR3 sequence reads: CASSPVSGQGSDTQYF. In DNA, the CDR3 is TGTGCCAGCAGTCCCGTCTCGGGACAGGGGTCAGATACGCAGTATTTT.

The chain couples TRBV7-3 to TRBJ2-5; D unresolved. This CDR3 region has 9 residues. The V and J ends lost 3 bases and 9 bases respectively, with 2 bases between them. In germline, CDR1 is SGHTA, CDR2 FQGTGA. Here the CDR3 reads CASSFSQYF. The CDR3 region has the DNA TGTGCCAGCAGCTTCTCCCAGTACTTC.

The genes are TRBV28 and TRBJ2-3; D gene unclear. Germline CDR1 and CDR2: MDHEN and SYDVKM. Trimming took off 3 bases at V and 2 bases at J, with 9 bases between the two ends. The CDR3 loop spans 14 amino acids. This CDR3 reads CASSFPPSTDTQYF. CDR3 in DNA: TGTGCCAGCAGTTTTCCCCCATCCACAGATACGCAGTATTTT.

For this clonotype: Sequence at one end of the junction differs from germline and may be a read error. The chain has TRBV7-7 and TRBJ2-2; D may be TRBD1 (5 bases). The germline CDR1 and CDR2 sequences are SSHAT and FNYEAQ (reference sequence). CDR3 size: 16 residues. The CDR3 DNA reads TGTGCTAGCAGCTTAGGTGGGGCAACCAACACCGGGGAGCTGTTTTTT. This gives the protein CASSLGGATNTGELFF. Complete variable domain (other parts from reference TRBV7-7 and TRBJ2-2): GAGVSQSPRYKVTKRGQDVTLRCDPISSHATLYWYQQALGQGPEFLTYFNYEAQPDKSGLPSDRFSAERPEGSISTLTIQRTEQRDSAMYRCASSLGGATNTGELFFGEGSRLTVL.

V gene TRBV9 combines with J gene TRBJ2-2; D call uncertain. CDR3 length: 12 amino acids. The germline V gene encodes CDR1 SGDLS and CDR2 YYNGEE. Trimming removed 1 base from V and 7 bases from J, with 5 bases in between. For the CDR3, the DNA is TGTGCCAGCAGCGTATCGGGCGGGGAGCTGTTTTTT. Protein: CASSVSGGELFF. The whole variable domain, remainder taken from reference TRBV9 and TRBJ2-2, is DSGVTQTPKHLITATGQRVTLRCSPRSGDLSVYWYQQSLDQGLQFLIQYYNGEERAKGNILERFSAQQFPDLHSELNLSSLELGDSALYFCASSVSGGELFFGEGSRLTVL.

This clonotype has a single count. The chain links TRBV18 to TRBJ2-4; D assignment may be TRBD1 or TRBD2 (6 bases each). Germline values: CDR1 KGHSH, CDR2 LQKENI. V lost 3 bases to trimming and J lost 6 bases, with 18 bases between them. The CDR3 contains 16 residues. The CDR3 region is CASSPPRDNPGNIQYF. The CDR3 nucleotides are TGTGCCAGCTCACCCCCGCGGGACAATCCCGGAAACATTCAGTACTTC.

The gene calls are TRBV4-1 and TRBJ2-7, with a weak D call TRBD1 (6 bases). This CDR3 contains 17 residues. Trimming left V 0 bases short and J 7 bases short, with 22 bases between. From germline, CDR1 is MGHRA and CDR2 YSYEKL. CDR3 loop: CASSQDGVGAGVGEQYF. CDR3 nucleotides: TGCGCCAGCAGCCAAGATGGAGTCGGGGCAGGGGTGGGTGAGCAGTACTTC.

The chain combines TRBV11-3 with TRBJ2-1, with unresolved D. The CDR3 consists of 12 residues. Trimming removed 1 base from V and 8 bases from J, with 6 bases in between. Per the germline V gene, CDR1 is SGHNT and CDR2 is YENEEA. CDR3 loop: CASSLVVDEQFF. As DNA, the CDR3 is TGTGCCAGCAGCTTAGTGGTAGATGAGCAGTTCTTC.

CDR3 coding DNA: TGTGCCAGCAGCCCGTCGGGGTTAGAGCAGTACTTC. This translates into CASSPSGLEQYF. This chain connects TRBV7-6 to TRBJ2-7, with D tentatively TRBD2 (5 bases). Trimming left V 5 bases short and J 7 bases short, with 12 bases between. CDR3 length equals 12 residues. Per germline, CDR1 SGHVS and CDR2 FNYEAQ. Filled out from reference TRBV7-6 and TRBJ2-7, the complete variable domain reads GAGVSQSPRYKVTKRGQDVALRCDPISGHVSLYWYRQALGQGPEFLTYFNYEAQQDKSGLPNDRFSAERPEGSISTLTIQRTEQRDSAMYRCASSPSGLEQYFGPGTRLTVT.

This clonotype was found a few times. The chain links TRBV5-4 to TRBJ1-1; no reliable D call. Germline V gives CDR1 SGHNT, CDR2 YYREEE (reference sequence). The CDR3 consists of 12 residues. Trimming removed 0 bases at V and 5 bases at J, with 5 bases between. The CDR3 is CASSLERTEAFF. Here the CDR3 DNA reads TGTGCCAGCAGCTTGGAGAGAACTGAAGCTTTCTTT.

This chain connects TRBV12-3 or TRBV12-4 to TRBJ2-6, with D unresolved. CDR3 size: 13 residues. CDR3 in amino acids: CATDLSGANVLTF. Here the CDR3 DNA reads TGTGCTACCGACCTCTCTGGGGCCAACGTCCTGACTTTC.

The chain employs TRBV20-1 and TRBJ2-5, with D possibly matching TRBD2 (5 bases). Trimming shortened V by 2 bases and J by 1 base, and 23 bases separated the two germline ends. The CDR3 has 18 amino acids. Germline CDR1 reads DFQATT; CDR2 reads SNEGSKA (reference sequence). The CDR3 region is CSARSLDFSSFPQETQYF. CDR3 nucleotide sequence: TGCAGTGCTAGAAGCCTGGACTTTTCATCCTTCCCCCAAGAGACCCAGTACTTC.

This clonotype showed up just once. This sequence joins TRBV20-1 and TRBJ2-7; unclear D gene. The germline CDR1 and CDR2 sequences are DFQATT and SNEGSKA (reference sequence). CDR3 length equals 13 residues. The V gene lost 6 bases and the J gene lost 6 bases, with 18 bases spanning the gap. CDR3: CSATTWTPLEQYF. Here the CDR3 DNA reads TGCAGTGCCACTACCTGGACCCCACTCGAGCAGTACTTC.

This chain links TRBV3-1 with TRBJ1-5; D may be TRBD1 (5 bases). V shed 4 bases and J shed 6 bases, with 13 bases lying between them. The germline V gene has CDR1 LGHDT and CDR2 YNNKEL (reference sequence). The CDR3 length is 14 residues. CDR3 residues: CASSLDSVAQPQHF. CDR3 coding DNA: TGTGCCAGCAGCCTCGACAGCGTGGCTCAGCCCCAGCATTTT.

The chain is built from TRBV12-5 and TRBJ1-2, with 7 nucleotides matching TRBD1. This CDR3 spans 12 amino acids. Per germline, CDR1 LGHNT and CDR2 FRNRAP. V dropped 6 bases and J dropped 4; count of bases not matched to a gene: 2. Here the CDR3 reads CASGTGSYGYTF. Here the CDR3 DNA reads TGTGCTAGTGGGACAGGGTCCTATGGCTACACCTTC.

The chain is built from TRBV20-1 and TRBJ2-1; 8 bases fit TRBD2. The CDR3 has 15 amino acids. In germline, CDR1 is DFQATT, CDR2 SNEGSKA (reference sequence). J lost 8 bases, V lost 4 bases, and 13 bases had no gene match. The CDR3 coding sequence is TGCAGTGCTACCGAAGGGACTAGTAACGTCTATGAGCAGTTCTTC. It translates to CSATEGTSNVYEQFF.